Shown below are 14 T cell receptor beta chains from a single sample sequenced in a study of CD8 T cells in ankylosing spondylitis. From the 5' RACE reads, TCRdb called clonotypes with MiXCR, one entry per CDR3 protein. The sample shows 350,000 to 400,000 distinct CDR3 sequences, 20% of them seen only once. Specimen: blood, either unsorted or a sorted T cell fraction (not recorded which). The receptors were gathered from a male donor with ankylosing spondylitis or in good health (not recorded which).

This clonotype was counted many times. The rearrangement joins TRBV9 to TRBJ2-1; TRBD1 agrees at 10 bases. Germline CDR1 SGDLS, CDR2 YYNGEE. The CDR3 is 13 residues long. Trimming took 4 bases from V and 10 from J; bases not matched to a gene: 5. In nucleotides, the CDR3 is TGTGCCAGCAGCCCGGGACAGGGGAACGAGCAGTTCTTC. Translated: CASSPGQGNEQFF.

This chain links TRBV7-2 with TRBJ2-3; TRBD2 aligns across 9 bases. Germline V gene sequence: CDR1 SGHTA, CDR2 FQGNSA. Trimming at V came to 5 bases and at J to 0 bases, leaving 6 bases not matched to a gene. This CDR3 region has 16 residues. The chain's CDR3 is CASSGSGGISTDTQYF. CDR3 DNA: TGTGCCAGCAGCGGAAGCGGGGGGATTAGCACAGATACGCAGTATTTT.

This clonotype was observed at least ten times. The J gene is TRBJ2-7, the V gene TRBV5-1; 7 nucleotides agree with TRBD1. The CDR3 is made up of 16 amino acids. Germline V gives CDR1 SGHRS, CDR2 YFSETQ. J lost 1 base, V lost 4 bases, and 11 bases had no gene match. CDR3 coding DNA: TGCGCCAGCAGCGCCGCCGGGGACAGTGTGTCCTACGAGCAGTACTTC. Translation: CASSAAGDSVSYEQYF. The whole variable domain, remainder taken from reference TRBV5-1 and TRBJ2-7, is KAGVTQTPRYLIKTRGQQVTLSCSPISGHRSVSWYQQTPGQGLQFLFEYFSETQRNKGNFPGRFSGRQFSNSRSEMNVSTLELGDSALYLCASSAAGDSVSYEQYFGPGTRLTVT.

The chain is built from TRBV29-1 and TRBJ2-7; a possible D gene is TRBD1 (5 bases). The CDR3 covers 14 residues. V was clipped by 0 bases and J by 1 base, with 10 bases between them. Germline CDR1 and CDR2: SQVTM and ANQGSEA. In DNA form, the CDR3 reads TGCAGCGTTGAAGATGACCAGGGTTCCTACGAGCAGTACTTC. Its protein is CSVEDDQGSYEQYF.

CDR3 nucleotide sequence: TGCGCCAGCAGCCAATCACAGGGGGCCCATGAGCAGTTCTTC. It translates to CASSQSQGAHEQFF. The rearrangement joins TRBV4-1 to TRBJ2-1, with 9 bases matching TRBD1. V lost 2 bases to trimming and J lost 8 bases; unmatched junction nucleotides: 4. CDR1 is MGHRA and CDR2 is YSYEKL in the germline V gene. The CDR3 is 14 residues long.

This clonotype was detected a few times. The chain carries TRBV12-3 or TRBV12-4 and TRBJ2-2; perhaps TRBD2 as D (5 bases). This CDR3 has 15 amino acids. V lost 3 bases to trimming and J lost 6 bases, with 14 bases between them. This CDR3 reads CASSFVREPSGELFF. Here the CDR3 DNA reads TGTGCCAGCAGTTTCGTTAGGGAGCCGTCCGGGGAGCTGTTTTTT.

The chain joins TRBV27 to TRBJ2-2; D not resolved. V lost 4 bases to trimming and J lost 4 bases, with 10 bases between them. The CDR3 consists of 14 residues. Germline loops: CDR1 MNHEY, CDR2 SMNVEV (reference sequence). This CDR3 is CASSSGPSTGELFF. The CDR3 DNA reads TGTGCCAGCAGTTCCGGGCCCTCCACCGGGGAGCTGTTTTTT.

This chain's CDR3 is CASSEGTLGYQETQYF. DNA of the CDR3: TGTGCCAGCAGCGAAGGGACCCTAGGGTACCAAGAGACCCAGTACTTC. The chain employs TRBV9 and TRBJ2-5; either TRBD1 or TRBD2 may supply D (5 bases each). CDR3 length: 16 amino acids. Germline V gene lookup returns CDR1 SGDLS and CDR2 YYNGEE. Trimming left V 3 bases short and J 0 bases short, with 15 bases between. The variable domain in full, with the rest retrieved from reference TRBV9 and TRBJ2-5, is DSGVTQTPKHLITATGQRVTLRCSPRSGDLSVYWYQQSLDQGLQFLIQYYNGEERAKGNILERFSAQQFPDLHSELNLSSLELGDSALYFCASSEGTLGYQETQYFGPGTRLLVL.

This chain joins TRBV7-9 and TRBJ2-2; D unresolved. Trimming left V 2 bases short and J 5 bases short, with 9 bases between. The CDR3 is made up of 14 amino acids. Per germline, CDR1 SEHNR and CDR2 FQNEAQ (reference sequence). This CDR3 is CASSLYEETGELFF. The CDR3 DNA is TGTGCCAGCAGCTTATACGAGGAAACCGGGGAGCTGTTTTTT.

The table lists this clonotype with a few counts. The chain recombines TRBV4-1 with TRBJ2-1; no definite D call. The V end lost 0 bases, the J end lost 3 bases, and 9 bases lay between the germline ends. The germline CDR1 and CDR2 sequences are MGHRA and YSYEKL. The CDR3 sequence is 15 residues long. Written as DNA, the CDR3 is TGCGCCAGCAGCCAAGATCCGGATTTCTACAATGAGCAGTTCTTC. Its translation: CASSQDPDFYNEQFF.

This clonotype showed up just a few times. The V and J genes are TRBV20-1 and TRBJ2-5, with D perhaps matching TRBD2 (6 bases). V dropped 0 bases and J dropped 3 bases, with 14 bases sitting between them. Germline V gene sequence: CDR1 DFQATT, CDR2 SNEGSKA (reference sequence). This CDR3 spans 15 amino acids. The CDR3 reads CSARDGTAPEETQYF. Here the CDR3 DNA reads TGCAGTGCTAGAGATGGGACTGCTCCGGAAGAGACCCAGTACTTC.

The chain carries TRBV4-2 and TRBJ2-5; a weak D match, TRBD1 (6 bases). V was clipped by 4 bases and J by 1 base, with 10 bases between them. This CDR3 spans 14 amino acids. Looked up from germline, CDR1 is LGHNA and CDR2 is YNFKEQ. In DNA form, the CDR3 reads TGTGCCAGCAGCCCCGACAGGAGCCAAGAGACCCAGTACTTC. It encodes CASSPDRSQETQYF.

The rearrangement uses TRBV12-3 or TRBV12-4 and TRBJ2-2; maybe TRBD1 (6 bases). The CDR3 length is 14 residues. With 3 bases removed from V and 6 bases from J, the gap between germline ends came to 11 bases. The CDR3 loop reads CASSFLPGAGELFF. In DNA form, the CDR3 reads TGTGCCAGCAGTTTTCTCCCAGGGGCCGGGGAGCTGTTTTTT.

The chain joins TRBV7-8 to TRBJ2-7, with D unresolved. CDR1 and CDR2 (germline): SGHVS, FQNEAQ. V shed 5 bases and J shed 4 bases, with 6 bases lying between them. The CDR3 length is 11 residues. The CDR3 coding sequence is TGTGCCAGCAGCAAATCATACGAGCAGTACTTC. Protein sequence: CASSKSYEQYF. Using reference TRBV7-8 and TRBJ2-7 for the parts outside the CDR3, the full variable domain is GAGVSQSPRYKVAKRGQDVALRCDPISGHVSLFWYQQALGQGPEFLTYFQNEAQLDKSGLPSDRFFAERPEGSVSTLKIQRTQQEDSAVYLCASSKSYEQYFGPGTRLTVT.